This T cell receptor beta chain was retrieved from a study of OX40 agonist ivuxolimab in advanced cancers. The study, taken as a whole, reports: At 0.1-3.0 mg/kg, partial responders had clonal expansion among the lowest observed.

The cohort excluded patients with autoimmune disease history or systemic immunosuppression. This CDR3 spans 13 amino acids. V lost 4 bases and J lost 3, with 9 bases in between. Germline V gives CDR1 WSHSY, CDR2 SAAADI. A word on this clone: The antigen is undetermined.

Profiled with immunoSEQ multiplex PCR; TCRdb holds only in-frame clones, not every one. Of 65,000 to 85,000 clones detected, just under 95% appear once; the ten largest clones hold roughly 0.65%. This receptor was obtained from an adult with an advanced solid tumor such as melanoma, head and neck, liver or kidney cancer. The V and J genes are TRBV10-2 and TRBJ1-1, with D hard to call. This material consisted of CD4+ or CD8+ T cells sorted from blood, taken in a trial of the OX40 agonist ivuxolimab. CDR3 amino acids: CASSGSEDTEAFF. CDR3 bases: TGCGCCAGCAGTGGATCGGAGGACACTGAAGCTTTCTTT.